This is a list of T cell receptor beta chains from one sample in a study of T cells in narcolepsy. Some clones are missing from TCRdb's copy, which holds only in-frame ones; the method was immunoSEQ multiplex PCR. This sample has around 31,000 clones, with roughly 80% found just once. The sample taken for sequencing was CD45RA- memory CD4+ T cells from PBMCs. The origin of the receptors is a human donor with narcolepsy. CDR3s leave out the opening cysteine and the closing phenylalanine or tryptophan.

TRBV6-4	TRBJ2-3	ASSRDSPTDTQY
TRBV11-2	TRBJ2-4	ASSFLRGAQNIQY
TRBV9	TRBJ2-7	ASSVVGNSYEQY
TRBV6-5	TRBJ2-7	ASSGRDYEQY
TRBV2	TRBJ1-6	ASRTGTATNSPLH
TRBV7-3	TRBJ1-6	ASSLGTGASPLH
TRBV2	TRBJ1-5	ASSGMNQGQPQH
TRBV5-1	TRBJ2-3	ASSPGVTDTQY
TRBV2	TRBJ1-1	AGRGPGGAEAF
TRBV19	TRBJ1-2	ASSLMRGTGEPNYGYT
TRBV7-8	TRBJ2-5	ASSLAGFQETQY
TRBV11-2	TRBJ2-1	ASSPLGGGGYNEQF
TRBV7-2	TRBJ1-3	ASSLPPPGQGTGNTIY
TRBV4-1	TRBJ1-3	ASSQGGPKGAAGGNTIY
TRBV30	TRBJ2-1	AWSLRDEQF
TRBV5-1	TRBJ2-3	ASSTGQGSTDTQY
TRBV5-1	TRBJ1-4	ASSLDPGGTTNEKLF
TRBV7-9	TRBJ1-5	ASSFETVNQPQH
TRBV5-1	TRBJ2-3	ASSLVGLAGTSDTQY
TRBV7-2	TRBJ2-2	ASRTNPSGNTGELF
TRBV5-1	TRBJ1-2	ASSSRQGARNYGYT
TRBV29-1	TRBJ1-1	SGGQGANTEAF
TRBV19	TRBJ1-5	ASSTTGTAFSLQPQH
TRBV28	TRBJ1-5	ASSLDRGNNQPQH
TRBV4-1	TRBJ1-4	ASSQDARTAVYSATNEKLF
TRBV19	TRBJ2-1	ASRTSGGVDEQF
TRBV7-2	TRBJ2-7	ASSWGTGGPYEQY
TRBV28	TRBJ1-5	ASSLGGGGVIRNQPQH
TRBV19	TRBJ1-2	ASMRLGYGYT
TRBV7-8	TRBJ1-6	ASSPVSSYNSPLH
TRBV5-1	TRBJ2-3	ASSLGQGQFRDTQY
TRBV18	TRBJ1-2	ASSPSPGQRNYGYT
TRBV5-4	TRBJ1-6	ASSLGTGGNSPLH
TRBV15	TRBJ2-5	ATSRGSLGGTETQY
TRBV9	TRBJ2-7	ASSVGLAGHGYEQY
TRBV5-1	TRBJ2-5	ASSLGTGVETQY
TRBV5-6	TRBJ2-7	ASSLRGEQY
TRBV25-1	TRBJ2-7	ASSDEQSHSYEQY
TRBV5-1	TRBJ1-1	ASSFVGTTEPSRAF
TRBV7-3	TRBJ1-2	ASSPDRNYGYT
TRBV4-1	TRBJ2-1	ASSQERDFNNEQF
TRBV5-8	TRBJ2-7	ASSLVDEQY
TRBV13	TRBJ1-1	ASSLNWNTEAF
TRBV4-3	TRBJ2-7	ASSQGGKGQY
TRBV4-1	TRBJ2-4	ASSQERGPGGYKNIQY
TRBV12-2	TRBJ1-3	ASRLVGTGEDTIY
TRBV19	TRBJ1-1	ASSHLGDRDDTEAF
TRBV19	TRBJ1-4	ASTQAGRTRTNEKLF
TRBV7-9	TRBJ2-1	ASSSGGTRNEQF
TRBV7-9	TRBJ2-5	ASSPVWGETQY
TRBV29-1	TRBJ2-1	SVGTGGLSSDEQF
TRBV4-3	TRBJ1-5	ASSPWDRGSQPQH
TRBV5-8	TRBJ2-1	ASSTSSASSYNEQF
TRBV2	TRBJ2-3	ASSPRTSRTDTQY
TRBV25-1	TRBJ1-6	ASSEYRDNSPLH
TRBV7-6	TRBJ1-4	ASSLSGVNEKLF
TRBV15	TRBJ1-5	ATSRERRAGKSNQPQH